These 14 T cell receptor beta chains share one sample of origin, sequenced in a study of cytomegalovirus exposure and HLA in healthy donors. The primer mix had 60 Vbeta and 13 Jbeta primers. Measured with immunoSEQ multiplex PCR; TCRdb has only the in-frame clones, and not every one. The sample lists some 130,000 clones; 65% to 80% were seen once. Sequenced sample: PBMCs. The receptors were sampled from a human donor in good health.

A few counts support this clone. The chain links TRBV19 to TRBJ1-2; 10 nucleotides agree with TRBD1. With 1 base clipped from V and 4 bases from J, the junction kept 6 bases outside the gene matches. The germline CDR1 and CDR2 sequences are LNHDA and SQIVND (reference sequence). The CDR3 sequence is 16 residues long. CDR3: CASSIARDRGGYGYTF. The CDR3 DNA reads as TGTGCCAGTAGTATAGCCCGGGACAGGGGAGGCTATGGCTACACCTTC.

The CDR3 DNA reads TGTGCCAGCTCACGATCCGACAGGCCCCAAAAGTATTTT. Protein product: CASSRSDRPQKYF. V and J are TRBV18 and TRBJ2-3, with D perhaps TRBD1 (6 bases). V was shortened by 4 bases and J by 13 bases, with 18 bases between the two germline ends. The CDR3 totals 13 residues. Germline loops: CDR1 KGHSH, CDR2 LQKENI. Full variable domain (outside the CDR3, taken from reference TRBV18 and TRBJ2-3): NAGVMQNPRHLVRRRGQEARLRCSPMKGHSHVYWYRQLPEEGLKFMVYLQKENIIDESGMPKERFSAEFPKEGPSILRIQQVVRGDSAAYFCASSRSDRPQKYFGPGTRLTVL.

The chain is built from TRBV5-1 and TRBJ2-3; D possibly corresponds to TRBD2 (6 bases). The CDR3 sequence is 15 residues long. Germline V gene sequence: CDR1 SGHRS, CDR2 YFSETQ. CDR3 sequence: CACGTYGTSTDTQYF. The CDR3 coding sequence is TGCGCATGCGGGACCTACGGCACTAGCACAGATACGCAGTATTTT.

The chain recombines TRBV28 with TRBJ2-6, with 9 bases lining up with TRBD1. The germline CDR1 and CDR2 sequences are MDHEN and SYDVKM. The CDR3 consists of 18 residues. V dropped 0 bases and J dropped 1; count of bases not matched to a gene: 4. The CDR3 region has the DNA TGTGCCAGCAGTTTATGGGGACAGGGTTCTTCTGGGGCCAACGTCCTGACTTTC. It is translated as CASSLWGQGSSGANVLTF.

The chain combines TRBV7-2 with TRBJ2-5; 10 nucleotides align to TRBD2. The CDR3 has 16 amino acids. After removal of 1 base from V and 5 bases from J, the junction contained 7 bases not matched to a gene. CDR1 SGHTA and CDR2 FQGNSA come from the germline V gene. In nucleotides, the CDR3 is TGTGCCAGCAGCTTAGGCCGGCTAGCGGGAGTGGAGACCCAGTACTTC. Translation: CASSLGRLAGVETQYF.

This clone was detected only once. The CDR3 is CASSLLQATDTQYF. In DNA form, the CDR3 reads TGCGCCAGCAGCTTACTACAGGCCACAGATACGCAGTATTTT. This chain joins TRBV5-1 and TRBJ2-3; D may be TRBD1 (5 bases). The germline CDR1 and CDR2 sequences are SGHRS and YFSETQ. V dropped 2 bases and J dropped 2 bases, with 9 bases sitting between them. This CDR3 region has 14 residues. Variable domain in full (rest from reference TRBV5-1 and TRBJ2-3): KAGVTQTPRYLIKTRGQQVTLSCSPISGHRSVSWYQQTPGQGLQFLFEYFSETQRNKGNFPGRFSGRQFSNSRSEMNVSTLELGDSALYLCASSLLQATDTQYFGPGTRLTVL.

The chain combines TRBV7-2 with TRBJ2-7; the match to TRBD2 covers 9 bases. The CDR3 runs to 15 residues. V lost 2 bases, J lost 2 bases, and 4 bases stayed unmatched. Germline CDR1 is SGHTA and CDR2 is FQGNSA. As DNA, the CDR3 is TGTGCCAGCAGCTTAACTAGCGGGCGACCCTACGAGCAGTACTTC. Residues: CASSLTSGRPYEQYF.

V usage is TRBV18 and J usage is TRBJ2-7; 11 positions match TRBD1. The V and J ends lost 3 bases and 6 bases, in that order; junction bases with no gene match: 4. Germline V gives CDR1 KGHSH, CDR2 LQKENI. The CDR3 has 14 amino acids. The CDR3 protein is CASSPDRGPGEQYF. The CDR3 bases are TGTGCCAGCTCACCGGACAGGGGGCCAGGCGAGCAGTACTTC. Based on the CDR3 plus reference TRBV18 and TRBJ2-7, the full variable domain is NAGVMQNPRHLVRRRGQEARLRCSPMKGHSHVYWYRQLPEEGLKFMVYLQKENIIDESGMPKERFSAEFPKEGPSILRIQQVVRGDSAAYFCASSPDRGPGEQYFGPGTRLTVT.

The CDR3 nucleotides read TGTGCCAGCAGCTTACGGGGAGGGGCCTCCTACGAGCAGTACTTC. Protein: CASSLRGGASYEQYF. V usage is TRBV11-2 and J usage is TRBJ2-7; 7 bases are a match to TRBD2. Germline V gene sequence: CDR1 SGHAT, CDR2 FQNNGV. Trimming cost V 2 bases and J 0 bases; bases outside gene matches: 4. The CDR3 spans 15 residues.

The chain has TRBV28 and TRBJ1-2; D is unresolved. CDR1 MDHEN and CDR2 SYDVKM come from the germline V gene. Between the trimmed V and J ends, which lost 2 bases and 4 bases, there was a span of 11 bases. The CDR3 sequence is 14 residues long. In nucleotides, the CDR3 is TGTGCCAGCAGTTTAGTCAACTCGCCCTATGGCTACACCTTC. Translating it yields CASSLVNSPYGYTF.

The sample holds a few counts of this clone. The chain carries TRBV19 and TRBJ1-2; a possible D gene is TRBD1 (5 bases). V lost 5 bases to trimming and J lost 3 bases, with 7 bases between them. Germline assignment: CDR1 LNHDA and CDR2 SQIVND (reference sequence). This CDR3 comprises 12 residues. In DNA form, the CDR3 reads TGTGCCAGTAGTCTCAGGGACTATGGCTACACCTTC. Residues: CASSLRDYGYTF.

V and J are TRBV4-3 and TRBJ2-2; the D is unclear. CDR3 length: 16 residues. Deletions cut 1 base from V and 0 bases from J, with 9 bases between. The germline gives CDR1 LGHNA, CDR2 YSLEER. CDR3 in amino acids: CASSQGRLANTGELFF. As DNA, the CDR3 is TGCGCCAGCAGCCAAGGTCGACTTGCGAACACCGGGGAGCTGTTTTTT.

The J gene is TRBJ2-1, the V gene TRBV2; D is perhaps TRBD2 (6 bases). Germline loops: CDR1 SNHLY, CDR2 FYNNEI. V was pared by 4 bases and J by 8 bases, with 15 bases between. CDR3 length: 14 amino acids. CDR3 residues: CASSASGRAYEQFF. The CDR3 DNA reads as TGTGCCAGCAGTGCCAGCGGGCGAGCGTATGAGCAGTTCTTC.

This chain joins TRBV11-2 and TRBJ2-7; the D gene is possibly TRBD2 (7 bases). The length of the CDR3 is 14 residues. Between the trimmed V and J ends, which lost 1 base and 3 bases, there was a span of 10 bases. The germline gives CDR1 SGHAT, CDR2 FQNNGV. The CDR3 reads CASSLVGGVYEQYF. CDR3 nucleotide sequence: TGTGCCAGCAGCTTAGTAGGGGGGGTCTACGAGCAGTACTTC.